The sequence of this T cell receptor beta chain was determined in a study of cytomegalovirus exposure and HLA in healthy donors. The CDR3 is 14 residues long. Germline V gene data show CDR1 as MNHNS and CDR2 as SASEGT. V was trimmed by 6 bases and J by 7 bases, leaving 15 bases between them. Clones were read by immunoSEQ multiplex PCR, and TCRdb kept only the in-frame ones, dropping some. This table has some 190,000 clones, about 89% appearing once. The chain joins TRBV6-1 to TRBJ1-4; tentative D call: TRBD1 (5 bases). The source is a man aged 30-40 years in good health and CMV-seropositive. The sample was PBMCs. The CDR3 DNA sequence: TGTGCCAGCAGCCCCCAGGGTCTCGCTGAAAAACTGTTTTTT. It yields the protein CASSPQGLAEKLFF.